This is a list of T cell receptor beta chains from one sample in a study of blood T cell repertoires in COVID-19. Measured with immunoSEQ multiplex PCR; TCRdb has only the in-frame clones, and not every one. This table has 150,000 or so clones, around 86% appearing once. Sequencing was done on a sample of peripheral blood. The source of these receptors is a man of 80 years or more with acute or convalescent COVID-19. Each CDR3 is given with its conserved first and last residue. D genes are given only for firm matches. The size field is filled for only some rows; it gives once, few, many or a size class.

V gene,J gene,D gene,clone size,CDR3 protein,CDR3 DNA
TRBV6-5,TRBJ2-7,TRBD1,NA,CASSPDRVNHEQYF,TGTGCCAGCAGTCCCGACAGGGTCAACCACGAGCAGTACTTC
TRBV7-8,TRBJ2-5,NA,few,CASSLSGTGLDSYQETQYF,TGTGCCAGCAGCTTATCCGGGACAGGACTAGATTCGTACCAAGAGACCCAGTACTTC
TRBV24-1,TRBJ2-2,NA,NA,CATSDSSLNTGELFF,TGTGCCACCAGTGACTCCAGTCTGAACACCGGGGAGCTGTTTTTT
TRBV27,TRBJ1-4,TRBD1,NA,CASSPQGAWEKLFF,TGTGCCAGCAGTCCGCAGGGGGCTTGGGAAAAACTGTTTTTT
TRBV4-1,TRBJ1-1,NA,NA,CASSQEWRNTEAFF,TGCGCCAGCAGCCAAGAGTGGAGGAACACTGAAGCTTTCTTT
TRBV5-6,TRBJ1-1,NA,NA,CASSPGTPNTEAFF,TGTGCCAGCAGCCCCGGGACACCGAACACTGAAGCTTTCTTT
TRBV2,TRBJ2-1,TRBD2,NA,CASKFPGLAGGRTHNEQFF,TGTGCCAGCAAATTCCCGGGACTAGCGGGAGGCAGAACACACAATGAGCAGTTCTTC
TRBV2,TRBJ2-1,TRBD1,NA,CASGRYRGSSYNEQFF,TGTGCCAGCGGAAGGTACAGGGGCAGCTCCTACAATGAGCAGTTCTTC
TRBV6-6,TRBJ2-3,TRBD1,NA,CASSHFMTGGTDTQYF,TGTGCCAGCAGTCATTTCATGACAGGGGGCACAGATACGCAGTATTTT
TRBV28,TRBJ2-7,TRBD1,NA,CASAGQGYYEQYF,TGTGCCAGCGCGGGACAGGGGTACTACGAGCAGTACTTC
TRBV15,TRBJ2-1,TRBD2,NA,CATSRDGRLAGGTSYNEQFF,TGTGCCACCAGCAGAGATGGTAGACTAGCGGGAGGGACTTCCTACAATGAGCAGTTCTTC
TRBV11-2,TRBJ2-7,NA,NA,CASSNPGPGAGEQYF,TGTGCCAGCAGCAACCCCGGGCCAGGGGCAGGCGAGCAGTACTTC
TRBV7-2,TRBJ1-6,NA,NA,CASSLDLQGRSPLHF,TGTGCCAGCAGCTTAGACCTCCAGGGTCGATCACCCCTCCACTTT
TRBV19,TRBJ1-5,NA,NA,CATRGVSNQPQHF,TGTGCCACCCGGGGGGTTAGCAATCAGCCCCAGCATTTT
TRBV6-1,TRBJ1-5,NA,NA,CASSEGPVKNQPQHF,TGTGCCAGCAGTGAAGGCCCAGTTAAGAATCAGCCCCAGCATTTT
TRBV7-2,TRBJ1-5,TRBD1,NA,CASGETGGVGPQHF,TGTGCCAGCGGGGAAACAGGGGGCGTAGGGCCCCAGCATTTT
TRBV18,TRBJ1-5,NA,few,CASSLHPLTGTSNQPQHF,TGTGCCAGCTCCCTTCACCCCTTAACAGGGACAAGCAATCAGCCCCAGCATTTT
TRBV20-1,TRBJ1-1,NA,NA,CSAREEEAFF,TGCAGTGCTAGAGAAGAAGAGGCTTTCTTT
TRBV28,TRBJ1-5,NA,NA,CASSLPGRVDQPQHF,TGTGCCAGCAGTTTGCCTGGGAGGGTGGATCAGCCCCAGCATTTT
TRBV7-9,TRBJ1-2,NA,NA,CASSLEQLYGYTF,TGTGCCAGCAGCTTAGAACAGCTCTATGGCTACACCTTC
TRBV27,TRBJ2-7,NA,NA,CASSPRRTPAPRKYEQYF,TGTGCCAGCAGTCCCCGAAGGACACCCGCTCCCCGAAAATACGAGCAGTACTTC
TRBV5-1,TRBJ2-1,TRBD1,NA,CASSLSLTGGLYNEQFF,TGCGCCAGCAGCTTGTCCCTGACAGGGGGCCTCTACAATGAGCAGTTCTTC
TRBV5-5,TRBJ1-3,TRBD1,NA,CASSDTRVRTGGNTIYF,TGTGCCAGCAGCGATACCCGAGTAAGGACAGGCGGAAACACCATATATTTT
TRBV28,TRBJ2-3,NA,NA,CASSPAEVRDVTQYF,TGTGCCAGCAGTCCAGCGGAGGTGCGGGACGTAACGCAGTATTTT
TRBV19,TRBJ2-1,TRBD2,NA,CASSVRTGAGAVNEQFF,TGTGCCAGTAGTGTCCGGACTGGAGCGGGAGCAGTTAATGAGCAGTTCTTC
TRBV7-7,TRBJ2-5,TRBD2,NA,CASSLSSGPEETQYF,TGTGCCAGCAGCTTATCTAGCGGGCCCGAAGAGACCCAGTACTTC
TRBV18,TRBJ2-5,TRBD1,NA,CASSPGQGIQETQYF,TGTGCCAGCTCACCAGGACAGGGCATCCAAGAGACCCAGTACTTC
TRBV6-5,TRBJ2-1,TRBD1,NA,CASNVDRVANEQFF,TGTGCCAGCAATGTGGACAGGGTTGCCAATGAGCAGTTCTTC
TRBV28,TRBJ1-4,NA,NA,CASSNRRATNEKLFF,TGTGCCAGCAGTAACAGAAGAGCAACTAATGAAAAACTGTTTTTT
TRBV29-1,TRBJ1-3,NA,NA,CSVEDPDSTDGNTIYF,TGCAGCGTTGAAGACCCCGACAGCACAGACGGAAACACCATATATTTT
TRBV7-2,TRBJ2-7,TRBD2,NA,CASRTSGTYEQYF,TGTGCCAGCCGGACTAGCGGAACCTACGAGCAGTACTTC
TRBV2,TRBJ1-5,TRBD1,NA,CASSPGGNQPQHF,TGTGCCAGCAGTCCAGGGGGAAATCAGCCCCAGCATTTT
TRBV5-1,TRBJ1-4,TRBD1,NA,CASSLGDSNEKLFF,TGCGCCAGCAGCTTGGGGGACAGTAATGAAAAACTGTTTTTT
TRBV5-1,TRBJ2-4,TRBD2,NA,CASSFLAGGPSIQYF,TGCGCCAGCAGCTTCCTAGCGGGAGGGCCCAGCATTCAGTACTTC
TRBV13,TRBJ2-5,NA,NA,CASSLQGRVQTQYF,TGTGCCAGCAGCTTACAGGGCCGGGTTCAGACCCAGTACTTC
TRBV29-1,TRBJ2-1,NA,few,CSVDRRANEQFF,TGCAGCGTTGATCGGCGGGCCAATGAGCAGTTCTTC
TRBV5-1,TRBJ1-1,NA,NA,CASSPGHLIGVTEAFF,TGCGCCAGCAGTCCTGGACACCTTATAGGGGTCACTGAAGCTTTCTTT
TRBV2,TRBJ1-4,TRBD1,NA,CASSATGQGITNEKLFF,TGTGCCAGCAGTGCGACAGGGCAGGGTATAACTAATGAAAAACTGTTTTTT
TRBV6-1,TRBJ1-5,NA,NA,CASSEISNQPQHF,TGTGCCAGCAGTGAAATTTCGAATCAGCCCCAGCATTTT
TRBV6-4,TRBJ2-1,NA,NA,CASSVQGGGEQFF,TGTGCCAGCAGTGTCCAAGGGGGTGGCGAGCAGTTCTTC
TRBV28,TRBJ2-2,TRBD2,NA,CASSFRLAGFGELFF,TGTGCCAGCAGCTTTAGACTAGCGGGGTTCGGGGAGCTGTTTTTT
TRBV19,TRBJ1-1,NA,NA,CASSSGARAEAFF,TGTGCCAGTAGTAGCGGGGCTAGGGCTGAAGCTTTCTTT
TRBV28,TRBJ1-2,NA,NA,CASSSQDSYGYTF,TGTGCCAGCAGCTCACAGGACAGCTATGGCTACACCTTC
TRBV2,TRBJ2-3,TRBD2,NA,CASSESSGTTDTQYF,TGTGCCAGCAGTGAATCTAGCGGGACCACAGATACGCAGTATTTT
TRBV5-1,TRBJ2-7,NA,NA,CASSLGPSSYEQYF,TGCGCCAGCAGCTTGGGGCCCAGCTCCTACGAGCAGTACTTC
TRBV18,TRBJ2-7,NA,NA,CASSPPVRVYEQYF,TGTGCCAGCTCACCACCGGTCAGGGTCTACGAGCAGTACTTC
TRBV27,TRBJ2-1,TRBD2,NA,CASTTSGRYNEQFF,TGTGCCAGCACCACTAGCGGGAGATACAATGAGCAGTTCTTC
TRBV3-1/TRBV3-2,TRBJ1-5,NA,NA,CASSRGALEPQHF,TGTGCCAGCAGCCGCGGGGCTCTAGAACCCCAGCATTTT
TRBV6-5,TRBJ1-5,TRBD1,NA,CASSGQAPSNQPQHF,TGTGCCAGCAGCGGACAGGCACCAAGCAATCAGCCCCAGCATTTT